Following are 8 T cell receptor beta chains from one sample sequenced in a study of identical twins. TCRdb ran MiXCR on the 5' RACE reads and lists one entry per CDR3 protein. The table shows more than 350,000 distinct CDR3 sequences, with roughly 9% occurring only once. Sequenced material: naive T cells sorted from blood. The receptors here all came from a woman aged 50 to 60 in good health.

The chain uses TRBV7-8 and TRBJ2-1; D is undetermined. The V and J ends lost 2 bases and 10 bases respectively, with 15 bases between them. Germline-derived CDR1 and CDR2 are SGHVS and FQNEAQ. The length of the CDR3 is 14 residues. The CDR3 nucleotides read TGTGCCAGCAGCTTAAAACAACTCCGAAGGGAGCAGTTCTTC. This codes for CASSLKQLRREQFF.

This clonotype was seen ten or more times. The junction does not match germline at one end; this may be a read error. The genes are TRBV5-1 and TRBJ2-5; D not certain. The germline V gene encodes CDR1 SGHRS and CDR2 YFSETQ. This CDR3 is built from 11 residues. CDR3 in DNA: TGTGCCAGCAGCTTATTAGAGACCCAGTACTTC. It specifies CASSLLETQYF.

The CDR3 DNA sequence: TGCGCCAGCAGCCGACCACAAGGGACTAGCTCACAGGGAGGGAACAATGAGCAGTTCTTC. Its protein is CASSRPQGTSSQGGNNEQFF. This rearrangement joins TRBV5-1 to TRBJ2-1; 9 nucleotides agree with TRBD2. Germline assignment: CDR1 SGHRS and CDR2 YFSETQ. The trim removed 4 bases at V and 5 bases at J, leaving 22 bases unmatched. This CDR3 is built from 20 residues. Combining the CDR3 with reference TRBV5-1 and TRBJ2-1 gives the whole variable domain KAGVTQTPRYLIKTRGQQVTLSCSPISGHRSVSWYQQTPGQGLQFLFEYFSETQRNKGNFPGRFSGRQFSNSRSEMNVSTLELGDSALYLCASSRPQGTSSQGGNNEQFFGPGTRLTVL.

The table lists this clonotype with many counts. This rearrangement joins TRBV7-3 to TRBJ2-1; 10 nucleotides agree with TRBD2. Trimming took 5 bases from V and 7 from J; bases not matched to a gene: 5. Looked up from germline, CDR1 is SGHTA and CDR2 is FQGTGA. CDR3 length equals 14 residues. As DNA, the CDR3 is TGTGCCAGCAGCCTTAGCGGGAGGCGGAATGAGCAGTTCTTC. Translation gives CASSLSGRRNEQFF.

This clonotype was seen repeatedly, ten times or more. The chain couples TRBV9 to TRBJ1-2; D is unresolved. The CDR3 sequence is 14 residues long. V lost 0 bases and J 2 bases, leaving 8 bases between the germline ends. Germline-derived CDR1 and CDR2 are SGDLS and YYNGEE. CDR3 nucleotide sequence: TGTGCCAGCAGCGTAGCTGTAGGGAACTATGGCTACACCTTC. This translates into CASSVAVGNYGYTF.

This rearrangement joins TRBV12-3 or TRBV12-4 to TRBJ2-1; D is undetermined. V was clipped by 3 bases and J by 13 bases, with 10 bases between them. The CDR3 length is 11 residues. The DNA of the CDR3 is TGTGCCAGCAGTTTTCAGGCGCTCCAGTTCTTC. Translation gives CASSFQALQFF.

The chain recombines TRBV11-3 with TRBJ2-3; a possible D gene is TRBD2 (5 bases). This CDR3 region has 14 residues. V was cut by 1 base and J by 5 bases, with 10 bases left in between. Germline values: CDR1 SGHNT, CDR2 YENEEA. For the CDR3, the DNA is TGTGCCAGCAGCTTAGGACGGGGTGTAGATACGCAGTATTTT. It yields the protein CASSLGRGVDTQYF.

The rearrangement uses TRBV5-6 and TRBJ2-7; D is possibly TRBD1 (6 bases). In germline, CDR1 is SGHDT, CDR2 YYEEEE. Trimming removed 0 bases from V and 3 bases from J, with 16 bases in between. There are 16 residues in the CDR3. The CDR3 nucleotides are TGTGCCAGCAGCTTGGCTGTGGGGGCCCGGCGCTACGAGCAGTACTTC. Translation gives CASSLAVGARRYEQYF.